This TCR beta chain was identified during a study of blood T cell repertoires in COVID-19. Overall study context: Samples representing acute and convalescent COVID-19 were sourced from the United States, Italy and Spain. The analysed material was cDNA or gDNA that came from T cells, B-cell-depleted T cells, or PBMCs.

Germline V gene lookup returns CDR1 MNHEY and CDR2 SVGAGI. The CDR3 is 15 amino acids. Trimming cost V 8 bases and J 0 bases, with 14 bases left between them. As handled by the study authors: Quantification of nucleated cells was approximated via reference gene primer amplification. The repertoire was sequenced with immunoSEQ multiplex PCR; TCRdb's copy has only in-frame clones and lacks some. The V and J calls and clone size are taken from that table; D and trimming were inferred from the DNA. The sample shows about 60,000 clones, approximately 90% of them seen only once. This clonotype was obtained from a woman between 55 and 75 years old with active COVID-19. J is TRBJ2-1 and V is TRBV6-5; no reliable D call. Sequencing was done on a sample of peripheral blood. The chain's CDR3 is CASVVELSSYNEQFF. CDR3 coding DNA: TGTGCCAGCGTCGTAGAACTTAGCTCCTACAATGAGCAGTTCTTC.